This TCR beta chain emerged from a study of blood T cell repertoires in COVID-19 (dated by TCRdb to the early 2020s). Background for the entire study: Collaborator samples came from the United States, Italy and Spain and covered acute and convalescent phases of COVID-19. The prospective study material was composed of cDNA or gDNA derived from T cells, B-cell-depleted T cells, or PBMCs. Subjects who had been exposed to COVID-19, were actively infected with it, or had recovered from it provided the deeply sampled blood TCRbeta repertoires that made up the dataset. The repertoires were released in a freely available public database intended as a resource for research on the immune response to SARS-CoV-2. Samples came from the ongoing ImmuneRACE study (first 160 participants) plus 1,254 subjects from 6 global collaborators. The sample metadata nearly always contained a de-identified subject ID, COVID-19 status, age in years and sex. Where available, HLA class I and class II types were obtained from metadata supplied by the sample provider rather than from assay-based typing.

As concerns this clone: The specificity of this receptor is unknown. Base quality data are lacking; no much larger clone is found one base away.

What the research found in general, with its limitations: The quantity of clinical and demographic metadata differed by source and by participant and was supplied without curation.

TCRbeta CDR3 regions were amplified from genomic DNA by means of the immunoSEQ Assay, a bias-controlled multiplex PCR. On the study's bioinformatics: Nucleated cell counts per sample were estimated from amplification of reference gene primers within the assay. Sequence reads were collapsed and filtered to measure the absolute abundance of every unique TCRbeta CDR3 rearrangement. For each sample, productive Simpson clonality was calculated as the square root of Simpson's diversity index across productive rearrangements. Entries here come from immuneACCESS through TCRdb and include only in-frame sequences with V and J called. Some clones fail to appear in such tables; in the studies checked, an unresolved V gene covers under half of the shortfall, and the cause of the remainder is unknown. The DNA gave D and trimming, while V, J and clone size come from that table. Here the sample has around 60,000 clones; around 90% occur a single time. Around 1.3% of the sample rests with the top ten.

CDR1 and CDR2, per the germline V gene (reference sequence), are LNHDA and SQIVND. Relative to germline, V is missing 11 bases and J is missing 4 bases, with 8 bases of the junction outside any gene match. CDR3 length: 13 amino acids, cysteine to phenylalanine. Kept here is only the CDR3 DNA, which spans 39 bases and is read in frame from base 1. Each collaborating institution followed its own protocols to collect whole blood in K2EDTA tubes. For TCRbeta analysis, collaborators shipped samples as frozen whole blood, isolated PBMCs, or DNA extracted from either of those sample types. This chain is built from TRBV19 and TRBJ1-2; TRBD1 aligns with 9 central bases. This TCR was sampled from a man aged 55 to 69 with acute or convalescent COVID-19. Sequenced material: peripheral blood. The nucleotide sequence is given as TGTGCCGCACAGGGGGCGCAGGGCTATGGCTACACCTTC. It translates to CAAQGAQGYGYTF.